This passage covers 5 T cell receptor beta chains from one sample sequenced in a study of T cells in Graves' hyperthyroidism and ophthalmopathy. Amplified regions were TCR beta CDR3 sequences from RNA transcripts. The TCR CDR3 first-round RT-PCR relied on the HTBI primer set. TCRdb reanalysed the multiplex PCR reads using MiXCR and keeps one entry per CDR3 protein. The table records approximately 740,000 distinct CDR3 sequences, 12% to 15% of them present only once. The sample consisted of blood. Source of these receptors: a young woman with Graves' hyperthyroidism.

The rearrangement links TRBV2 to TRBJ2-1, with D tentatively TRBD1 (5 bases). V lost 5 bases and J lost 4, with 9 bases in between. This CDR3 is built from 13 residues. Germline V gene lookup returns CDR1 SNHLY and CDR2 FYNNEI. CDR3 sequence (DNA): TGTGCCAGCAGTCAGGACATTTACAATGAGCAGTTCTTC. The encoded protein is CASSQDIYNEQFF.

This clonotype was picked up many times. V and J are TRBV20-1 and TRBJ2-7; 9 nucleotides agree with TRBD2. CDR1 is DFQATT and CDR2 is SNEGSKA in the germline V gene (reference sequence). The CDR3 contains 14 residues. V was pared by 3 bases and J by 2 bases, with 5 bases of the junction left unmatched. The CDR3 loop reads CSARLAGGTYEQYF. In nucleotides, the CDR3 is TGCAGTGCTAGGCTCGCGGGAGGGACCTACGAGCAGTACTTC.

This clonotype was seen ten or more times. This chain links TRBV28 with TRBJ2-7; 12 bases line up with TRBD2. This CDR3 comprises 14 residues. Germline CDR1 is MDHEN and CDR2 is SYDVKM. V lost 6 bases and J lost 7; bases outside the gene matches: 7. CDR3 amino acids: CASRTSGRALEQYF. CDR3 coding DNA: TGTGCCAGCAGGACTAGCGGGAGAGCTTTGGAGCAGTACTTC.

Only a few counts were recorded for this clonotype. V is TRBV27 and J is TRBJ1-1, with 10 bases lining up with TRBD1. The germline V gene has CDR1 MNHEY and CDR2 SMNVEV (reference sequence). V shed 8 bases, J shed 7 bases, and the junction held 7 bases outside the gene matches. The CDR3 has 13 residues. The CDR3 sequence is CASSTGGWYEAFF. The CDR3, as DNA: TGTGCCAGCTCGACAGGGGGCTGGTATGAAGCTTTCTTT.

This clonotype was seen ten or more times. The genes are TRBV28 and TRBJ2-7; possible D gene TRBD2, 6 bases. Germline CDR1 MDHEN, CDR2 SYDVKM. Between the trimmed V and J ends, which lost 6 bases and 0 bases, there was a span of 18 bases. The CDR3 extends over 16 amino acids. In nucleotides, the CDR3 is TGTGCCAGCAGCTCACAAAGCGGGTCAAGCTCCTACGAGCAGTACTTC. Its translation: CASSSQSGSSSYEQYF.